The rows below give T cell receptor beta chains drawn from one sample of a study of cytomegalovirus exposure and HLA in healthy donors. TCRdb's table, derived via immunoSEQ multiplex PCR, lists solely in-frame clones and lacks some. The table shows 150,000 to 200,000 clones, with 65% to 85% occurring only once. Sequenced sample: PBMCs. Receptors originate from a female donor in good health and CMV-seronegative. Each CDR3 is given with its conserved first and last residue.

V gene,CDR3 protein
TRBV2,CASSEWRELYNEQFF
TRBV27,CASSLLAGGDTDTQYF
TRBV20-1,CSARDYYGAFF
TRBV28,CASSSIALGQTSTDTQYF
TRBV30,CAWSRHGREKLFF
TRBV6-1,CASSEPWRGDTQYF
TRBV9,CASSVVAGADTQYF
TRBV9,CASSGTANTGELFF
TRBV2,CAREKGRGNTDTQYF
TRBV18,CASSLGTGHQETQYF
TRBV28,CASSTGTVRGSGNQPQHF
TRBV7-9,CASSSPGTGTTWRTEAFF
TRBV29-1,CSVEGRGLAGGSTDTQYF
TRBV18,CASSSLAGGDNEQFF
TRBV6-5,CASSHSLTGGKETQYF
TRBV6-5,CASRGAGGETQYF
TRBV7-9,CASSSAFDRAYEQYF
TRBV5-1,CASSFSREDSRRGSNTGELFF
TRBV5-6,CASSFPTGSNYGYTF
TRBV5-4,CASSLAGGQYYGYTF
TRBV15,CATSRDRSSGETQYF
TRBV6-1,CASSERVGQFHEQFF
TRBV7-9,CASSFGVGDAGELFF
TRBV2,CATGDRGYNEQFF
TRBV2,CASSENPSADTQYF
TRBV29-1,CSVETGVNQPQHF
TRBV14,CASSDHDSRGGNTIYF
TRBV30,CAWRGKAGVGTQYF
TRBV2,CASSGQGARSYEQYF
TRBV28,CASKTDRAYSGANVLTF
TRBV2,CASTGQRATNEKLFF
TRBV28,CASSLYIPGELFF
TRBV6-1,CASSETGTGGFSLTF
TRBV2,CASSVREGYGTGGKRTF
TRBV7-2,CASSWGDGGYEQYF
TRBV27,CASRHTGTSGPNTGELFF
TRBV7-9,CASSPSMRQGYYGYTF
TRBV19,CASSRDRGGTEAFF
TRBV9,CASSVEQLGYGYTF
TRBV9,CASSVGRGDGYGYTF
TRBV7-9,CASSPRRQGRGYNEQFF
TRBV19,CASSSQGDYNSPLHF
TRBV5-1,CASSEKQGMNTEAFF
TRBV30,CAWSVARTGGIASNQPQHF
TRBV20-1,CSAQGNNEQFF
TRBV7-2,CASSPNIYEQYF
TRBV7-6,CASSPKVGELDTEAFF
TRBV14,CASSQLLTPGNEQFF
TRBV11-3,CASSGTGGTEAFF
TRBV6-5,CASSYSYRDSYEQYF
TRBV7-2,CASSPRGDYSYEQYF
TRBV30,CAWSTWGQVGGHNYGYTF